The 24 T cell receptor beta chains below come from one sample, sequenced in a study of T cell changes during pregnancy in multiple sclerosis. Clones were sequenced by immunoSEQ multiplex PCR, and TCRdb holds only the in-frame ones, with some missing. The table has roughly 43,000 clones, 80% to 90% seen once; the top ten hold roughly 1.2%. This specimen was CD4+ T cells from peripheral blood mononuclear cells, taken after pregnancy. The receptors come from a female donor with multiple sclerosis, enrolled in a pregnancy study.

Written as DNA, the CDR3 is TGTGCCAGCAGTTTAATCCCATACAATGAGCAGTTCTTC. Translating gives CASSLIPYNEQFF. V is TRBV27 and J is TRBJ2-1; the D is unclear. The CDR3 has 13 residues. Germline values: CDR1 MNHEY, CDR2 SMNVEV (reference sequence). V was pared by 2 bases and J by 4 bases, with 6 bases between.

The rearrangement uses TRBV7-2 and TRBJ2-3; 8 positions agree with TRBD2. Germline V gene lookup returns CDR1 SGHTA and CDR2 FQGNSA. This CDR3 comprises 15 residues. V dropped 5 bases and J dropped 0; count of bases not matched to a gene: 4. This CDR3 is CASSPLADSTDTQYF. The CDR3 DNA reads as TGTGCCAGCAGCCCACTAGCGGACAGCACAGATACGCAGTATTTT.

The chain employs TRBV9 and TRBJ2-5; 13 bases agree with TRBD2. CDR3 length equals 15 residues. From germline, CDR1 is SGDLS and CDR2 YYNGEE. The V segment lost 4 bases and the J segment 4 bases; nucleotides outside the gene matches: 4. This CDR3 reads CASSIRTSGRETQYF. The DNA for the CDR3 is TGTGCCAGCAGCATACGGACTAGCGGGAGAGAGACCCAGTACTTC.

The gene calls are TRBV2 and TRBJ2-5, with TRBD1 as a possible D gene (6 bases). V lost 5 bases, J lost 3 bases, and 10 bases lay in between. Germline CDR1 SNHLY, CDR2 FYNNEI. The CDR3 contains 13 residues. The CDR3 nucleotides read TGTGCCAGCAGTCGACAGGAGGAAGAGACCCAGTACTTC. This encodes CASSRQEEETQYF.

V is TRBV28 and J is TRBJ1-5; 10 bases fit TRBD1. The CDR3 spans 16 residues. Unmatched junction bases numbered 11, after V lost 5 bases and J lost 7 bases. CDR1 is MDHEN and CDR2 is SYDVKM in the germline V gene. The CDR3 nucleotides are TGTGCCAGCAGTCAACCGGGGACAGGGGTTTGGCAGCCCCAGCATTTT. It yields the protein CASSQPGTGVWQPQHF.

The V gene is TRBV6-1, the J gene TRBJ2-7, with TRBD1 matching 9 bases. Germline-derived CDR1 and CDR2 are MNHNS and SASEGT. The junction had 6 bases not matched to a gene; V was cut back by 3 bases and J by 3 bases. This CDR3 has 15 residues. CDR3 in DNA: TGTGCCAGCAGTGAGATGGGACAGGGTATCTACGAGCAGTACTTC. Protein product: CASSEMGQGIYEQYF.

The V and J genes are TRBV13 and TRBJ2-7; TRBD1 aligns across 9 bases. J lost 6 bases, V lost 0 bases, and 15 bases had no gene match. The CDR3 spans 18 residues. Per germline, CDR1 PRHDT and CDR2 FYEKMQ (reference sequence). CDR3 nucleotides: TGTGCCAGCAGCTTAGGGGCCGGGACAGGGAGGAGCAAGCTCGAGCAGTACTTC. It encodes CASSLGAGTGRSKLEQYF.

This sequence joins TRBV28 and TRBJ1-1; D ambiguous. Trimming cost V 7 bases and J 1 base, with 13 bases left between them. The germline V gene encodes CDR1 MDHEN and CDR2 SYDVKM. This CDR3 is built from 14 residues. The DNA of the CDR3 is TGTGCCAGCACCCTCGTCCAGTCGAACACTGAAGCTTTCTTT. Its translation: CASTLVQSNTEAFF.

This clone is a singleton in its sample. V usage is TRBV19 and J usage is TRBJ1-1, with D tentatively TRBD1 (5 bases). The CDR3 has 15 amino acids. Between the trimmed V and J ends, which lost 7 bases and 0 bases, there was a span of 15 bases. The germline gives CDR1 LNHDA, CDR2 SQIVND (reference sequence). The CDR3 spells CASNLFPGVNTEAFF. The CDR3 region has the DNA TGTGCCAGTAATCTATTTCCGGGGGTGAACACTGAAGCTTTCTTT.

The chain carries TRBV7-9 and TRBJ2-3, with 13 bases lining up with TRBD2. This CDR3 is 14 amino acids long. V lost 5 bases, J lost 6 bases, and 2 bases stayed unmatched. Germline V gene sequence: CDR1 SEHNR, CDR2 FQNEAQ (reference sequence). The CDR3 region is CASSPTSGRDTQYF. CDR3 DNA: TGTGCCAGCAGCCCGACTAGCGGGAGGGATACGCAGTATTTT.

The chain has TRBV2 and TRBJ2-3, with TRBD1 identical over 7 bases. Germline V CDR1 and CDR2: SNHLY, FYNNEI. V shed 3 bases and J 2 bases; nucleotides not matched to a gene: 8. The CDR3 contains 16 residues. The CDR3 reads CASSDDRQGPTDTQYF. CDR3 DNA: TGTGCCAGCAGTGATGACAGACAGGGTCCCACAGATACGCAGTATTTT.

This rearrangement joins TRBV27 to TRBJ2-7; tentative D call: TRBD2 (5 bases). Between the trimmed V and J ends, which lost 3 bases and 5 bases, there was a span of 11 bases. The CDR3 extends over 13 amino acids. Germline CDR1 is MNHEY and CDR2 is SMNVEV (reference sequence). CDR3 nucleotides: TGTGCCAGCAGTTTGGCTGGAGCGGACGAGCAGTACTTC. This translates into CASSLAGADEQYF.

This clone occurred once. The chain employs TRBV9 and TRBJ2-2; weak D call: TRBD2 (8 bases). This CDR3 spans 16 amino acids. In germline, CDR1 is SGDLS, CDR2 YYNGEE. V was shortened by 4 bases and J by 6 bases, with 19 bases between the two germline ends. The CDR3 spells CASSYQGGGRPGELFF. The CDR3 nucleotides read TGTGCCAGCAGCTACCAGGGGGGCGGGAGGCCCGGGGAGCTGTTTTTT.

This rearrangement joins TRBV11-2 to TRBJ2-7; TRBD1 matches 12 bases. Per germline, CDR1 SGHAT and CDR2 FQNNGV. CDR3 length equals 16 residues. J gave up 2 bases and V 5 bases, and 7 bases lay outside the gene matches. CDR3: CASSGRDRGPAYEQYF. CDR3 coding DNA: TGTGCCAGCAGCGGAAGGGACAGGGGGCCCGCCTACGAGCAGTACTTC.

This chain links TRBV5-4 with TRBJ2-2, with D perhaps matching TRBD2 (6 bases). CDR3 length: 14 amino acids. Trimming removed 3 bases from V and 7 bases from J, with 13 bases in between. The V gene's germline CDR1 is SGHNT and CDR2 YYREEE (reference sequence). The CDR3 nucleotides are TGTGCCAGCAGCTCCCCTAGCGCGTACGGGGAGCTGTTTTTT. It codes for CASSSPSAYGELFF.

The J gene is TRBJ2-3, the V gene TRBV10-3; 8 nucleotides agree with TRBD1. The CDR3 totals 17 residues. Per germline, CDR1 ENHRY and CDR2 SYGVKD. Trimming took 9 bases from V and 0 from J; bases not matched to a gene: 14. This CDR3 is CAITGGRPGGSTDTQYF. The CDR3 nucleotides read TGTGCCATAACCGGAGGGAGGCCAGGGGGCAGCACAGATACGCAGTATTTT.

This clone was detected only a few times. The chain couples TRBV5-6 to TRBJ1-1; D perhaps matches TRBD1 (6 bases). Germline V gene lookup returns CDR1 SGHDT and CDR2 YYEEEE. V shed 3 bases and J shed 5 bases, with 17 bases lying between them. This CDR3 comprises 15 residues. The DNA for the CDR3 is TGTGCCAGCAGCTCGGTGACCGGGGGGCCTACTGAAGCTTTCTTT. Protein product: CASSSVTGGPTEAFF.

The V gene is TRBV6-1, the J gene TRBJ1-5, with a possible D match to TRBD1 (5 bases). The length of the CDR3 is 14 residues. V was pared by 4 bases and J by 6 bases, with 13 bases between. Germline V gene data show CDR1 as MNHNS and CDR2 as SASEGT. CDR3 sequence reads: CASSVGGEAQPQHF. The CDR3 region has the DNA TGTGCCAGCAGTGTGGGGGGGGAGGCTCAGCCCCAGCATTTT.

This clone was recorded once. This chain connects TRBV5-6 to TRBJ2-7; D is unresolved. This CDR3 comprises 14 residues. CDR1 is SGHDT, CDR2 YYEEEE, per germline. Trimming stripped 1 base from V and 3 bases from J, with 11 bases between. Written as DNA, the CDR3 is TGTGCCAGCAGCTTGTCAGTCCCTGGCTACGAGCAGTACTTC. This gives the protein CASSLSVPGYEQYF. Variable domain in full (rest from reference TRBV5-6 and TRBJ2-7): DAGVTQSPTHLIKTRGQQVTLRCSPKSGHDTVSWYQQALGQGPQFIFQYYEEEERQRGNFPDRFSGHQFPNYSSELNVNALLLGDSALYLCASSLSVPGYEQYFGPGTRLTVT.

The CDR3, as DNA: TGTGCCAGCAGCGGCCCGGGACTAGCGGAGTCTAATGAGCAGTTCTTC. Its translation is CASSGPGLAESNEQFF. The V call is TRBV5-6, the J call TRBJ2-1; 11 bases are a match to TRBD2. CDR1 and CDR2 from the germline V gene are SGHDT and YYEEEE. The CDR3 loop spans 16 amino acids. J gave up 7 bases and V 4 bases, and 10 bases lay outside the gene matches.

For the CDR3, the DNA is TGTGCCAGCAGTTCTCCGGCCGGGACAGGAGGCGAGCAGTACTTC. It codes for CASSSPAGTGGEQYF. The gene calls are TRBV28 and TRBJ2-7; 8 nucleotides agree with TRBD1. V dropped 4 bases and J dropped 6; count of bases not matched to a gene: 11. Germline loops: CDR1 MDHEN, CDR2 SYDVKM. The CDR3 is 15 amino acids.

This chain links TRBV6-5 with TRBJ1-5; D is possibly TRBD1 (5 bases). V lost 5 bases to trimming and J lost 0 bases, with 11 bases between them. Germline V gives CDR1 MNHEY, CDR2 SVGAGI. The CDR3 consists of 15 residues. This CDR3 reads CASSPPGDSNQPQHF. CDR3 coding DNA: TGTGCCAGCAGTCCCCCGGGGGATAGCAATCAGCCCCAGCATTTT.

The rearrangement links TRBV2 to TRBJ2-1; 9 bases agree with TRBD1. V was clipped by 4 bases and J by 14 bases; unmatched bases: 3. This CDR3 has 11 amino acids. Germline V gene data show CDR1 as SNHLY and CDR2 as FYNNEI. The CDR3 loop is CASSVRTGEFF. Here the CDR3 DNA reads TGTGCCAGCAGTGTCAGGACAGGGGAGTTCTTC.

This clone has a single count. The chain is built from TRBV5-8 and TRBJ1-5, with D possibly TRBD1 on 5 matching bases. CDR1 and CDR2 (germline): SGHTS, YDEGEE. The length of the CDR3 is 16 residues. With 4 bases removed from V and 6 bases from J, the gap between germline ends came to 20 bases. CDR3 residues: CASSHLFRRVPQPQHF. In DNA, the CDR3 is TGTGCCAGCAGCCACTTATTTCGCAGGGTCCCTCAGCCCCAGCATTTT.